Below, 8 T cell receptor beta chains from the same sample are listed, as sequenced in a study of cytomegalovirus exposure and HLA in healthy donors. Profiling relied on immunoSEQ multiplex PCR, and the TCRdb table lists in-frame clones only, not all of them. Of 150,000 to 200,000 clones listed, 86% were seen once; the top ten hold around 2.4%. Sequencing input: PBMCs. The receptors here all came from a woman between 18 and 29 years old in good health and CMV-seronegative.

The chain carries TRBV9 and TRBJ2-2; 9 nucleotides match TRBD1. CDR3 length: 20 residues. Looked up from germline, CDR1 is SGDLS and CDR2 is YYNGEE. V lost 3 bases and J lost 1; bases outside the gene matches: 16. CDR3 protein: CASSARQGETLLLNTGELFF. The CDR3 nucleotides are TGTGCCAGCAGCGCCCGACAGGGGGAAACCCTCCTACTGAACACCGGGGAGCTGTTTTTT.

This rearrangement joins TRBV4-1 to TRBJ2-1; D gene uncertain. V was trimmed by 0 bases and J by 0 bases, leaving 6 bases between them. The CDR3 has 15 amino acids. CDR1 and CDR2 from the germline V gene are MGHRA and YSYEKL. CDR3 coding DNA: TGCGCCAGCAGCCAAGAGCGAGTCTCCTACAATGAGCAGTTCTTC. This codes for CASSQERVSYNEQFF.

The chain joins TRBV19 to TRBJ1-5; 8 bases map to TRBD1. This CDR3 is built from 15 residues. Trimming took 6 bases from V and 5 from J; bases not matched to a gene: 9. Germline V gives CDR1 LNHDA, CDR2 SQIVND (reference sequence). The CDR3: CASSPRDRLHQPQHF. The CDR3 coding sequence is TGTGCCAGTAGCCCCCGGGACAGGCTTCATCAGCCCCAGCATTTT.

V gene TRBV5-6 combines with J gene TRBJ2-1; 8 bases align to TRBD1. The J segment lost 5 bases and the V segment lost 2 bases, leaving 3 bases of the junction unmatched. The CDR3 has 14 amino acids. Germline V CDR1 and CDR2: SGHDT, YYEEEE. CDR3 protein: CASSFRDRHNEQFF. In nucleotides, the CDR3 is TGTGCCAGCAGCTTTAGGGACAGGCACAATGAGCAGTTCTTC.

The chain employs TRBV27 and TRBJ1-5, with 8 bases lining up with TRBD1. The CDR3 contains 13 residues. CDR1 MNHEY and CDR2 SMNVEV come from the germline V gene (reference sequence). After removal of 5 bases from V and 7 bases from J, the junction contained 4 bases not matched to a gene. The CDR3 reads CASSQGARQPQHF. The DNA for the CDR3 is TGTGCCAGCAGTCAGGGGGCGAGGCAGCCCCAGCATTTT.

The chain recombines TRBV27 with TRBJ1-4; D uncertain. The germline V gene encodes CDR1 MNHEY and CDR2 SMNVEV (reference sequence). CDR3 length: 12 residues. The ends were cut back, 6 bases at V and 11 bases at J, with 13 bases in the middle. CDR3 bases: TGTGCCAGCAGCCCTTACGGAGAGAAACTGTTTTTT. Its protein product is CASSPYGEKLFF.

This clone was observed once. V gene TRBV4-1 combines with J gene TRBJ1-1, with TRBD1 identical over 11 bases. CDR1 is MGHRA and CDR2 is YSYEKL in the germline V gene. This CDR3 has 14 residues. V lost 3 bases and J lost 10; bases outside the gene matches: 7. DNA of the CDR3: TGCGCCAGCAGCCAGGCCGGGACAGGGGGTTCAGCTTTCTTT. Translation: CASSQAGTGGSAFF.

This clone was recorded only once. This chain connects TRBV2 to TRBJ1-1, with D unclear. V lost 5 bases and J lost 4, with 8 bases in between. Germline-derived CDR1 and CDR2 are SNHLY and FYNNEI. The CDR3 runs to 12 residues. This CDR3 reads CASSPGGTEAFF. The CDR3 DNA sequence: TGTGCCAGCAGTCCCGGAGGCACTGAAGCTTTCTTT.